The 23 T cell receptor beta chains reported below all come from one sample, sequenced in a study of CD8 T cells in Susac syndrome. Random hexamers were used to reverse transcribe roughly 0.45 to 1 ug of RNA. Each CDR3 protein is one row after TCRdb ran MiXCR on the immunoSEQ multiplex PCR reads. The sample records about 53,000 distinct CDR3 sequences, roughly 94% being singletons. The sequenced sample consisted of CD8+ T cells from PBMCs. Source of these receptors: a human donor with Susac syndrome.

The rearrangement links TRBV27 to TRBJ1-2; D unresolved. The CDR3 consists of 13 residues. Germline V CDR1 and CDR2: MNHEY, SMNVEV (reference sequence). V lost 3 bases, J lost 8 bases, and 13 bases lay in between. In DNA, the CDR3 is TGTGCCAGCAGTTTTGACGGGCTCGGCGGCTACACCTTC. Translating it yields CASSFDGLGGYTF.

The V and J genes are TRBV15 and TRBJ1-1, with D unclear. Trimming took 9 bases from V and 0 from J, leaving 14 bases between them. Looked up from germline, CDR1 is LNHNV and CDR2 is YYDKDF (reference sequence). This CDR3 has 14 amino acids. CDR3 sequence reads: CATTKVGLNTEAFF. In DNA, the CDR3 is TGTGCCACAACCAAAGTGGGGTTGAACACTGAAGCTTTCTTT.

The rearrangement joins TRBV7-6 to TRBJ1-5; 12 bases are shared with TRBD1. CDR1 and CDR2 (germline): SGHVS, FNYEAQ. J was trimmed by 6 bases and V by 1 base; bases with no gene match: 4. CDR3 length equals 16 residues. DNA of the CDR3: TGTGCCAGCAGCTTAGGGGACAGGGGGCGCGGTCAGCCCCAGCATTTT. Its translation: CASSLGDRGRGQPQHF. Using reference TRBV7-6 and TRBJ1-5 for the parts outside the CDR3, the full variable domain is GAGVSQSPRYKVTKRGQDVALRCDPISGHVSLYWYRQALGQGPEFLTYFNYEAQQDKSGLPNDRFSAERPEGSISTLTIQRTEQRDSAMYRCASSLGDRGRGQPQHFGDGTRLSIL.

This chain joins TRBV7-9 and TRBJ2-5, with D hard to call. Germline V gene sequence: CDR1 SEHNR, CDR2 FQNEAQ (reference sequence). There are 14 residues in the CDR3. Trimming removed 1 base from V and 1 base from J, with 7 bases in between. The CDR3 DNA is TGTGCCAGCAGCTTAGTGGGCGGCCAAGAGACCCAGTACTTC. This codes for CASSLVGGQETQYF.

This chain links TRBV12-3 or TRBV12-4 with TRBJ2-5; the match to TRBD1 covers 7 bases. This CDR3 region has 14 residues. The V gene end was trimmed by 6 bases and the J gene end by 2 bases; junction bases not matched to a gene: 6. CDR3 protein: CASSPGTAQETQYF. The CDR3 nucleotides are TGTGCCAGCAGCCCAGGGACAGCTCAAGAGACCCAGTACTTC.

This clonotype appeared once. This rearrangement joins TRBV13 to TRBJ1-6, with TRBD1 as a possible D gene (5 bases). The CDR3 consists of 15 residues. The V and J ends lost 3 bases and 8 bases respectively, with 14 bases between them. The germline CDR1 and CDR2 sequences are PRHDT and FYEKMQ (reference sequence). In DNA form, the CDR3 reads TGTGCCAGCAGCTTTTGGGGACTGAATTATTCACCCCTCCACTTT. Its protein product is CASSFWGLNYSPLHF.

This clonotype was found a few times. CDR3 protein: CASSQEIHGGRETQYF. The CDR3 nucleotides are TGTGCCAGCAGCCAAGAGATCCACGGGGGGCGCGAGACCCAGTACTTC. This rearrangement joins TRBV4-2 to TRBJ2-5; weak D call: TRBD2 (7 bases). The CDR3 consists of 16 residues. Germline V gene data show CDR1 as LGHNA and CDR2 as YNFKEQ. The ends were cut back, 0 bases at V and 5 bases at J, with 16 bases in the middle.

This rearrangement joins TRBV5-1 to TRBJ2-3, with D possibly called TRBD1 or TRBD2 (5 bases each). The germline V gene has CDR1 SGHRS and CDR2 YFSETQ. V lost 8 bases and J 1 base, leaving 14 bases between the germline ends. CDR3 size: 14 residues. The CDR3 sequence is CASFPGAGTDTQYF. The CDR3 DNA follows: TGCGCCAGTTTCCCCGGGGCTGGCACAGATACGCAGTATTTT.

The V and J genes are TRBV29-1 and TRBJ1-1; D not certain. In germline, CDR1 is SQVTM, CDR2 ANQGSEA. V was cut by 5 bases and J by 0 bases, with 16 bases left in between. CDR3 length: 15 residues. DNA of the CDR3: TGCAGCGTTTATGCGGACGGCCTTATGAACACTGAAGCTTTCTTT. Translating it yields CSVYADGLMNTEAFF.

This clonotype has a handful of counts. V gene TRBV11-3 combines with J gene TRBJ2-7; TRBD1 matches 9 bases. CDR1 is SGHNT, CDR2 YENEEA, per germline. The length of the CDR3 is 13 residues. The trim removed 4 bases at V and 3 bases at J, leaving 1 base unmatched. Here the CDR3 DNA reads TGTGCCAGCAGCTCGGGACAGGGCTACGAGCAGTACTTC. Translated, it gives CASSSGQGYEQYF. Combining the CDR3 with reference TRBV11-3 and TRBJ2-7 gives the whole variable domain EAGVVQSPRYKIIEKKQPVAFWCNPISGHNTLYWYLQNLGQGPELLIRYENEEAVDDSQLPKDRFSAERLKGVDSTLKIQPAELGDSAVYLCASSSGQGYEQYFGPGTRLTVT.

The sample holds one count of this clonotype. The chain carries TRBV14 and TRBJ2-5; D tentatively reads TRBD1 or TRBD2 (5 bases each). The CDR3 sequence is 18 residues long. The V gene lost 0 bases and the J gene lost 4 bases, with 21 bases spanning the gap. Germline lookup yields CDR1 SGHDN and CDR2 FVKESK. CDR3 sequence (DNA): TGTGCCAGCAGCCAAGATAGCCGGGCAGGGAGTCTGGGAGAGACCCAGTACTTC. It translates to CASSQDSRAGSLGETQYF.

This sequence joins TRBV2 and TRBJ2-7; TRBD1 or TRBD2 may be the D gene (5 bases each). The CDR3 is made up of 17 amino acids. The germline gives CDR1 SNHLY, CDR2 FYNNEI. V was shortened by 6 bases and J by 3 bases, with 24 bases between the two germline ends. The CDR3 region is CASRGLPHGTDFYEQYF. CDR3 DNA: TGTGCCAGCAGGGGTTTGCCCCACGGGACGGATTTCTACGAGCAGTACTTC. The complete variable domain, with remaining parts taken from reference TRBV2 and TRBJ2-7, reads EPEVTQTPSHQVTQMGQEVILRCVPISNHLYFYWYRQILGQKVEFLVSFYNNEISEKSEIFDDQFSVERPDGSNFTLKIRSTKLEDSAMYFCASRGLPHGTDFYEQYFGPGTRLTVT.

V gene TRBV11-2 combines with J gene TRBJ2-7; D unclear. The CDR3 covers 15 residues. From germline, CDR1 is SGHAT and CDR2 FQNNGV. Between the trimmed V and J ends, which lost 0 bases and 5 bases, there was a span of 14 bases. This CDR3 reads CASSLESGRLNEQYF. The CDR3, as DNA: TGTGCCAGCAGCTTAGAATCGGGCAGGCTCAACGAGCAGTACTTC.

DNA of the CDR3: TGTGCCAGCAGTTTAGCGGGGGTCACAGATACGCAGTATTTT. It translates to CASSLAGVTDTQYF. V gene TRBV12-3 or TRBV12-4 combines with J gene TRBJ2-3; D tentatively fits TRBD1 or TRBD2 (5 bases each). This CDR3 is built from 14 residues. The V end was cut by 0 bases, the J end by 2 bases, with 6 bases between.

The V call is TRBV14, the J call TRBJ2-4; D remains unclear. V was shortened by 1 base and J by 9 bases, with 13 bases between the two germline ends. The CDR3 has 14 amino acids. CDR1 is SGHDN and CDR2 is FVKESK in the germline V gene. In DNA, the CDR3 is TGTGCCAGCAGCCAAGGGTCTAGAACCGGCATTCAGTACTTC. Its translation: CASSQGSRTGIQYF.

The J gene is TRBJ2-5, the V gene TRBV20-1; D gene uncertain. The V end lost 4 bases, the J end lost 0 bases, and 6 bases lay between the germline ends. This CDR3 has 12 residues. CDR1 and CDR2 (germline): DFQATT, SNEGSKA (reference sequence). The CDR3, as DNA: TGCAGTGCTACGGACCACCAAGAGACCCAGTACTTC. It codes for CSATDHQETQYF.

The chain carries TRBV20-1 and TRBJ2-2; D not certain. Germline CDR1 and CDR2: DFQATT and SNEGSKA (reference sequence). V lost 2 bases and J lost 0, with 4 bases in between. This CDR3 region has 13 residues. The CDR3 spells CSARLSNTGELFF. CDR3 sequence (DNA): TGCAGTGCTAGACTCTCGAACACCGGGGAGCTGTTTTTT.

This clonotype appeared once. The chain has TRBV7-9 and TRBJ2-5; D not resolved. Germline lookup yields CDR1 SEHNR and CDR2 FQNEAQ (reference sequence). CDR3 length: 14 amino acids. Trimming removed 5 bases at V and 6 bases at J, with 16 bases between. As DNA, the CDR3 is TGTGCCAGCAGCCCCCCGCGACCAGGAAAGACCCAGTACTTC. This translates into CASSPPRPGKTQYF.

The gene calls are TRBV6-2 or TRBV6-3 and TRBJ2-7; 8 positions agree with TRBD1. V was clipped by 6 bases and J by 6 bases; unmatched bases: 10. The CDR3 loop spans 14 amino acids. Germline V gives CDR1 MNHEY, CDR2 SVGEGT. The CDR3 coding sequence is TGTGCCAGCAGCGACCCCAGGGGGCGAAGCGAGCAGTACTTC. Its protein product is CASSDPRGRSEQYF.

J is TRBJ2-3 and V is TRBV10-3; a weak D match, TRBD1 (6 bases). Germline V gene data show CDR1 as ENHRY and CDR2 as SYGVKD. Trimming stripped 3 bases from V and 2 bases from J, with 9 bases between. The CDR3 has 14 amino acids. CDR3 residues: CAISDGDNTDTQYF. In DNA form, the CDR3 reads TGTGCCATCAGTGATGGGGACAACACAGATACGCAGTATTTT.

This chain links TRBV20-1 with TRBJ2-1, with TRBD2 matching 7 bases. Trimming removed 6 bases from V and 0 bases from J; junction bases left unmatched: 5. Germline loops: CDR1 DFQATT, CDR2 SNEGSKA (reference sequence). This CDR3 region has 14 residues. Here the CDR3 reads CSAGGSSSYNEQFF. CDR3 nucleotides: TGCAGTGCAGGCGGGAGTAGCTCCTACAATGAGCAGTTCTTC.

The chain employs TRBV11-2 and TRBJ1-2; 7 bases match TRBD1. This CDR3 is 12 amino acids long. V lost 8 bases, J lost 3 bases, and 3 bases stayed unmatched. Per germline, CDR1 SGHAT and CDR2 FQNNGV. CDR3: CASFTGDYGYTF. For the CDR3, the DNA is TGTGCCAGCTTTACAGGGGACTATGGCTACACCTTC.

The chain carries TRBV7-2 and TRBJ2-3; D uncertain. CDR3 length: 12 amino acids. Trimming removed 2 bases from V and 4 bases from J, with 4 bases in between. Looked up from germline, CDR1 is SGHTA and CDR2 is FQGNSA. The CDR3 nucleotides are TGTGCCAGCAGCTTACTCGCAGATACGCAGTATTTT. Amino acid sequence: CASSLLADTQYF.